This entry lists 21 T cell receptor beta chains sequenced from one sample in a study of T cell repertoires in cytomegalovirus infection. Using its own MiXCR run on the reads, TCRdb lists one record per CDR3 protein. The sample yields around 740,000 distinct CDR3 sequences, approximately 34% seen once. The sample comprised PBMCs. Receptors were obtained from a human donor in good health (CMV status not recorded). Some clones in this sample may be carry-over from other donors' samples.

V and J are TRBV11-2 and TRBJ2-3, with TRBD2 identical over 7 bases. This CDR3 spans 15 amino acids. Germline V gene sequence: CDR1 SGHAT, CDR2 FQNNGV. With 4 bases clipped from V and 3 bases from J, the junction kept 7 bases outside the gene matches. This CDR3 reads CASSSIGRETDTQYF. CDR3 sequence (DNA): TGTGCCAGCAGCTCCATTGGGCGGGAGACAGATACGCAGTATTTT.

This clonotype was counted between two and nine times. This chain uses TRBV7-8 with TRBJ2-5; 16 bases are shared with TRBD2. Germline CDR1 reads SGHVS; CDR2 reads FQNEAQ. With V trimmed by 5 bases and J by 3 bases, 6 bases remained unmatched. CDR3 length: 17 amino acids. In DNA form, the CDR3 reads TGTGCCAGCAGCCAGGGACTAGCGGGGGGGAAAGAAGAGACCCAGTACTTC. Amino acid sequence: CASSQGLAGGKEETQYF.

The V call is TRBV7-2, the J call TRBJ2-2, with D unclear. The CDR3 sequence is 13 residues long. Germline V gene lookup returns CDR1 SGHTA and CDR2 FQGNSA. Trimming took 3 bases from V and 5 from J, leaving 7 bases between them. The CDR3 here is CASSLEATGELFF. DNA of the CDR3: TGTGCCAGCAGCTTGGAAGCTACCGGGGAGCTGTTTTTT.

The chain links TRBV11-2 to TRBJ2-7; possibly TRBD2 for D (6 bases). The CDR3 totals 14 residues. Trimming pared 6 bases from V and 4 bases from J, leaving 16 bases between. Germline CDR1 is SGHAT and CDR2 is FQNNGV. The CDR3 nucleotides are TGTGCCAGCAGTCCCGGAGCAGGAGGGTACGAGCAGTACTTC. Its translation is CASSPGAGGYEQYF.

This clonotype has a count of ten or more. This chain's CDR3 is CASRLDSFRYEQYF. DNA for the CDR3: TGTGCCAGCAGGTTGGACTCCTTCAGGTACGAGCAGTACTTC. This chain joins TRBV6-1 and TRBJ2-7, with D tentatively TRBD2 (5 bases). The CDR3 sequence is 14 residues long. V was trimmed by 6 bases and J by 4 bases, leaving 16 bases between them. Per germline, CDR1 MNHNS and CDR2 SASEGT.

About this clonotype itself: This may arise from a read error, as a much more abundant clone is one base away. The V and J genes are TRBV7-6 and TRBJ2-2; no reliable D call. CDR1 is SGHVS and CDR2 is FNYEAQ in the germline V gene. The CDR3 covers 17 residues. The CDR3 sequence: CASSLAGSPLDTWELFF. The CDR3 DNA is TGTGCCAGCAGCTTAGCGGGGTCTCCTCTCGACACCTGGGAGCTGTTTTTT.

CDR3 residues: CAIRSGTQETQYF. The DNA of the CDR3 is TGTGCCATCAGGAGCGGGACGCAAGAGACCCAGTACTTC. This chain connects TRBV10-3 to TRBJ2-5; 7 bases are a match to TRBD2. Looked up from germline, CDR1 is ENHRY and CDR2 is SYGVKD. The CDR3 length is 13 residues. Unmatched junction bases numbered 3, after V lost 6 bases and J lost 2 bases.

The chain employs TRBV7-2 and TRBJ1-5; D gene uncertain. CDR1 and CDR2 from the germline V gene are SGHTA and FQGNSA. With 1 base removed from V and 0 bases from J, the gap between germline ends came to 10 bases. This CDR3 comprises 16 residues. The CDR3 DNA follows: TGTGCCAGCAGCTTAGACCTCGCAGTTAGCAATCAGCCCCAGCATTTT. As protein: CASSLDLAVSNQPQHF.

V and J are TRBV11-2 and TRBJ2-7; D is ambiguous. V lost 2 bases, J lost 7 bases, and 12 bases lay in between. The CDR3 totals 13 residues. Germline CDR1 and CDR2: SGHAT and FQNNGV. CDR3 loop: CASSLFTAWEQYF. DNA of the CDR3: TGTGCCAGCAGCTTATTCACCGCTTGGGAGCAGTACTTC.

V and J are TRBV20-1 and TRBJ2-2, with 10 bases fitting TRBD2. Germline-derived CDR1 and CDR2 are DFQATT and SNEGSKA (reference sequence). This CDR3 comprises 17 residues. The junction had 6 bases not matched to a gene; V was cut back by 2 bases and J by 0 bases. CDR3 amino acids: CSARTSGDATNTGELFF. CDR3 in DNA: TGCAGTGCTAGAACTAGCGGGGATGCCACGAACACCGGGGAGCTGTTTTTT.

The chain couples TRBV4-1 to TRBJ1-6; 8 nucleotides align to TRBD1. The CDR3 contains 18 residues. Germline CDR1 reads MGHRA; CDR2 reads YSYEKL. Trimming cost V 4 bases and J 0 bases; bases outside gene matches: 8. The CDR3 nucleotides are TGCGCCAGCAGCCTCCGGGACAGGATTAGCTCCTATAATTCACCCCTCCACTTT. Translating gives CASSLRDRISSYNSPLHF.

The chain combines TRBV15 with TRBJ1-4; a possible D gene is TRBD1 (5 bases). The germline gives CDR1 LNHNV, CDR2 YYDKDF (reference sequence). The CDR3 is made up of 16 amino acids. Trimming removed 0 bases from V and 8 bases from J, with 16 bases in between. The CDR3 DNA follows: TGTGCCACCAGCAGAGATCCTATCCAGGGCCAGGAAAAACTGTTTTTT. Its translation is CATSRDPIQGQEKLFF.

This chain links TRBV11-2 with TRBJ1-4; TRBD1 aligns across 8 bases. Germline-derived CDR1 and CDR2 are SGHAT and FQNNGV. Losses at the gene ends were 1 base for V and 8 bases for J; bases not matched to a gene: 6. The CDR3 is 15 residues long. DNA for the CDR3: TGTGCCAGCAGCTTAGGGCCAGGGGGCCAGGAAAAACTGTTTTTT. It specifies CASSLGPGGQEKLFF.

V is TRBV12-3 or TRBV12-4 and J is TRBJ2-3, with 15 bases that match TRBD2. The CDR3 runs to 16 residues. V lost 5 bases, J lost 4 bases, and 4 bases stayed unmatched. The CDR3 is CASSVRTSGRADTQYF. In DNA form, the CDR3 reads TGTGCCAGCAGTGTCCGGACTAGCGGGAGGGCAGATACGCAGTATTTT.

The chain couples TRBV7-2 to TRBJ1-1; the match to TRBD1 covers 7 bases. Trimming cost V 5 bases and J 8 bases; bases outside gene matches: 5. The CDR3 consists of 12 residues. In germline, CDR1 is SGHTA, CDR2 FQGNSA. The DNA for the CDR3 is TGTGCCAGCAGCGACAGGGTCCTAGAAGCTTTCTTT. Translated, it gives CASSDRVLEAFF.

This clonotype has a handful of counts. The gene calls are TRBV5-1 and TRBJ2-7; a possible D gene is TRBD2 (5 bases). Trimming removed 4 bases at V and 3 bases at J, with 20 bases between. CDR1 and CDR2 (germline): SGHRS, YFSETQ. This CDR3 contains 16 residues. In DNA, the CDR3 is TGCGCCAGCAGCCCCCTACTAGGATTACACGGCTACGAGCAGTACTTC. This codes for CASSPLLGLHGYEQYF.

This clonotype was counted a few times. The V and J genes are TRBV5-1 and TRBJ2-3; TRBD2 matches at 10 bases. V trimming: 0 bases; J trimming: 4 bases; junction bases outside the gene matches: 8. This CDR3 has 17 residues. Germline V gene sequence: CDR1 SGHRS, CDR2 YFSETQ. The CDR3 here is CASSLARAGGMPDTQYF. CDR3 nucleotides: TGCGCCAGCAGCTTGGCTCGAGCGGGAGGGATGCCAGATACGCAGTATTTT.

In its sample, this clonotype was seen a few times. This chain's CDR3 is CASSTPPTTDTQYF. The CDR3 DNA follows: TGTGCCAGCAGCACCCCCCCCACCACAGATACGCAGTATTTT. J is TRBJ2-3 and V is TRBV7-9; D unclear. Germline values: CDR1 SEHNR, CDR2 FQNEAQ (reference sequence). This CDR3 has 14 residues. V lost 5 bases and J lost 2, with 11 bases in between.

This CDR3 is CATSRDRAERWDEQFF. CDR3 in DNA: TGTGCCACCAGCAGAGATCGAGCGGAGCGGTGGGATGAGCAGTTCTTC. The genes are TRBV15 and TRBJ2-1, with D tentatively TRBD2 (5 bases). V was shortened by 0 bases and J by 8 bases, with 17 bases between the two germline ends. Germline assignment: CDR1 LNHNV and CDR2 YYDKDF (reference sequence). The CDR3 loop spans 16 amino acids.

The table lists this clonotype with a few counts. The chain is built from TRBV12-3 or TRBV12-4 and TRBJ1-3; D call uncertain. V shed 4 bases and J shed 4 bases, with 11 bases lying between them. This CDR3 has 14 residues. The CDR3 here is CASSWAVYGNTIYF. The DNA of the CDR3 is TGTGCCAGCAGTTGGGCTGTTTACGGAAACACCATATATTTT.

The chain employs TRBV6-6 and TRBJ1-6, with D hard to call. Trimming stripped 8 bases from V and 0 bases from J, with 14 bases between. The CDR3 is 16 residues long. CDR1 and CDR2 from the germline V gene are MNHNY and SVGAGI (reference sequence). Here the CDR3 DNA reads TGTGCCAGCCAAACTTCCGGGAGCTCCTATAATTCACCCCTCCACTTT. Translated: CASQTSGSSYNSPLHF.